Following are 32 T cell receptor beta chains from one sample sequenced in a study of T cells in Graves' hyperthyroidism and ophthalmopathy. TCR beta CDR3 regions were amplified from RNA. The HTBI primer set drove a first-round RT-PCR of the TCR CDR3. MiXCR, run by TCRdb on the multiplex PCR reads, gives a single entry per CDR3 protein. Among around 420,000 distinct CDR3 sequences, 15% to 19% were seen once, and the ten largest hold 13% to 15%. Specimen: blood. The receptors come from a woman between 18 and 29 years old with Graves' hyperthyroidism.

This clonotype has at least ten counts. The V gene is TRBV10-1, the J gene TRBJ2-7; D gene uncertain. Germline V gives CDR1 WNHNN, CDR2 SYGVQD (reference sequence). Trimming took 2 bases from V and 0 from J, leaving 8 bases between them. This CDR3 has 14 amino acids. The CDR3 bases are TGCGCCAGCAGTGAGAGTTGGAACTCCTACGAGCAGTACTTC. The encoded protein is CASSESWNSYEQYF.

This rearrangement joins TRBV12-3 or TRBV12-4 to TRBJ2-7; perhaps TRBD1 as D (5 bases). V was clipped by 3 bases and J by 5 bases, with 8 bases between them. This CDR3 region has 12 residues. CDR3 DNA: TGTGCCAGCAGTTTCCCAGGGAACGAGCAGTACTTC. Its protein is CASSFPGNEQYF.

In its sample, this clonotype was seen many times. The rearrangement links TRBV12-3 or TRBV12-4 to TRBJ1-2, with 8 bases matching TRBD1. Germline trimming cut 8 bases from V and 6 bases from J; bases unmatched to any gene: 11. This CDR3 has 14 amino acids. The CDR3 DNA reads as TGTGCCAGCCTTAGGGGACAGGCTATAAATGGCTACACCTTC. Protein sequence: CASLRGQAINGYTF.

This clonotype was seen ten or more times. The rearrangement links TRBV20-1 to TRBJ1-1, with no clear D. CDR3 length equals 13 residues. The germline V gene has CDR1 DFQATT and CDR2 SNEGSKA (reference sequence). V was trimmed by 6 bases and J by 1 base, leaving 12 bases between them. The CDR3 region is CSADSGPNTEAFF. For the CDR3, the DNA is TGCAGTGCAGATTCAGGCCCGAACACTGAAGCTTTCTTT.

With regard to this clonotype: The limits of the CDR3 on the DNA are not certain, so only TCRdb's listed CDR3 is given. CDR3 region: CASSVATGAGVNTEALF. The chain couples TRBV11-2 to TRBJ1-1; no DNA check was done on the table's D call, TRBD1. The germline CDR1 and CDR2 sequences are SGHAT and FQNNGV. Ends included, the CDR3 has 17 residues.

There are many counts of this clonotype. This rearrangement joins TRBV29-1 to TRBJ1-1; D not resolved. Trimming removed 3 bases at V and 0 bases at J, with 8 bases between. This CDR3 is 13 amino acids long. Germline values: CDR1 SQVTM, CDR2 ANQGSEA. The CDR3 DNA follows: TGCAGCGTTGAGAACACCTTGAACACTGAAGCTTTCTTT. It specifies CSVENTLNTEAFF.

This clonotype has just a few counts. The J gene is TRBJ2-4, the V gene TRBV7-9; no definite D call. V gave up 3 bases and J gave up 0 bases, with 9 bases separating them. This CDR3 is built from 15 residues. The V gene's germline CDR1 is SEHNR and CDR2 FQNEAQ (reference sequence). The CDR3 loop is CASSFPEIAKNIQYF. The CDR3, as DNA: TGTGCCAGCAGCTTCCCCGAAATAGCCAAAAACATTCAGTACTTC. Complete variable domain (other parts from reference TRBV7-9 and TRBJ2-4): DTGVSQNPRHKITKRGQNVTFRCDPISEHNRLYWYRQTLGQGPEFLTYFQNEAQLEKSRLLSDRFSAERPKGSFSTLEIQRTEQGDSAMYLCASSFPEIAKNIQYFGAGTRLSVL.

Ten or more counts support this clonotype. The J gene is TRBJ2-7, the V gene TRBV7-9, with 9 bases identical to TRBD2. The CDR3 runs to 15 residues. With V trimmed by 5 bases and J by 2 bases, 7 bases remained unmatched. The germline CDR1 and CDR2 sequences are SEHNR and FQNEAQ (reference sequence). This chain's CDR3 is CASSPSGGITYEQYF. Written as DNA, the CDR3 is TGTGCCAGCAGCCCCAGCGGGGGGATAACCTACGAGCAGTACTTC.

V usage is TRBV3-1 and J usage is TRBJ2-1; 7 bases line up with TRBD1. Germline V CDR1 and CDR2: LGHDT, YNNKEL (reference sequence). After removal of 3 bases from V and 13 bases from J, the junction contained 6 bases not matched to a gene. The CDR3 consists of 12 residues. The CDR3 reads CASSQADRPQFF. The CDR3 DNA reads as TGTGCCAGCAGCCAGGCGGACAGGCCCCAGTTCTTC.

This clonotype was observed many times. This chain uses TRBV20-1 with TRBJ2-5, with D unclear. From germline, CDR1 is DFQATT and CDR2 SNEGSKA (reference sequence). This CDR3 has 12 amino acids. V was clipped by 6 bases and J by 7 bases, with 15 bases between them. CDR3 sequence reads: CSARLPLGTQYF. DNA of the CDR3: TGCAGTGCAAGACTCCCACTGGGGACCCAGTACTTC.

This clonotype was seen a few times. The genes are TRBV18 and TRBJ2-1; D ambiguous. Between the trimmed V and J ends, which lost 1 base and 0 bases, there was a span of 10 bases. Germline CDR1 reads KGHSH; CDR2 reads LQKENI. The CDR3 is 16 amino acids. CDR3 sequence reads: CASSPRSKSSYNEQFF. The DNA for the CDR3 is TGTGCCAGCTCACCACGGTCGAAGAGCTCCTACAATGAGCAGTTCTTC.

The V call is TRBV6-1, the J call TRBJ2-5, with no clear D. Germline values: CDR1 MNHNS, CDR2 SASEGT. Trimming removed 4 bases from V and 5 bases from J, with 17 bases in between. CDR3 length equals 15 residues. The CDR3 is CASSAPSSSRETQYF. In DNA, the CDR3 is TGTGCCAGCAGTGCCCCTTCAAGTAGTCGGGAGACCCAGTACTTC.

The table lists this clonotype with a few counts. The chain uses TRBV14 and TRBJ2-7; 9 positions agree with TRBD2. Germline-derived CDR1 and CDR2 are SGHDN and FVKESK. V gave up 1 base and J gave up 3 bases; unmatched junction bases: 13. This CDR3 comprises 18 residues. The CDR3 DNA reads TGTGCCAGCAGCCAAGGATCCGTGGTGAGCGGGAGGTACTACGAGCAGTACTTC. Translated, it gives CASSQGSVVSGRYYEQYF.

This clonotype was observed at least ten times. The chain uses TRBV28 and TRBJ1-5; tentatively, D is TRBD1 (5 bases). V lost 6 bases to trimming and J lost 5 bases, with 5 bases between them. CDR1 MDHEN and CDR2 SYDVKM come from the germline V gene. CDR3 length: 11 residues. CDR3 amino acids: CASRGDQPQHF. The DNA for the CDR3 is TGTGCCAGCAGGGGGGATCAGCCCCAGCATTTT.

With respect to this clonotype: A much larger clone sits a single nucleotide away, making a read error possible. The genes are TRBV6-1 and TRBJ2-1; the match to TRBD2 covers 11 bases. The CDR3 is 15 amino acids. CDR1 and CDR2 from the germline V gene are MNHNS and SASEGT. Written as DNA, the CDR3 is TGTGCCGGCAGTACTAGCGGGAGTTCATGGAATGAGCAGTTCTTC. Translated, it gives CAGSTSGSSWNEQFF.

Many counts were recorded for this clonotype. The chain joins TRBV20-1 to TRBJ1-1; no clear D. The V end lost 4 bases, the J end lost 2 bases, and 8 bases lay between the germline ends. Looked up from germline, CDR1 is DFQATT and CDR2 is SNEGSKA (reference sequence). The CDR3 is 12 residues long. CDR3: CSATYLNTEAFF. DNA for the CDR3: TGCAGTGCTACCTACCTCAACACTGAAGCTTTCTTT.

CDR3 protein: CSVDLAGTGELFF. The CDR3 DNA is TGCAGCGTTGACCTGGCGGGCACCGGGGAGCTGTTTTTT. The chain couples TRBV29-1 to TRBJ2-2, with D perhaps matching TRBD2 (5 bases). With 3 bases removed from V and 4 bases from J, the gap between germline ends came to 9 bases. Germline V gene data show CDR1 as SQVTM and CDR2 as ANQGSEA. The CDR3 totals 13 residues.

This clonotype occurred many times. The chain recombines TRBV7-8 with TRBJ2-5, with D unresolved. The CDR3 covers 16 residues. The germline V gene encodes CDR1 SGHVS and CDR2 FQNEAQ. Trimming stripped 4 bases from V and 3 bases from J, with 18 bases between. DNA of the CDR3: TGTGCCAGCAGCTACAGCCTAAGAGGTGGGAAAGAGACCCAGTACTTC. Residues: CASSYSLRGGKETQYF.

This clonotype occurred many times. The rearrangement uses TRBV29-1 and TRBJ2-3; D unresolved. Germline assignment: CDR1 SQVTM and CDR2 ANQGSEA. The germline V and J ends were trimmed by 4 bases and 2 bases, with 10 bases remaining between them. The CDR3 runs 13 residues. This CDR3 reads CSVAFRATDTQYF. CDR3 sequence (DNA): TGCAGCGTTGCGTTTCGGGCCACAGATACGCAGTATTTT.

This clonotype was found many times. The V call is TRBV20-1, the J call TRBJ2-7; 8 bases match TRBD1. The CDR3 is made up of 14 amino acids. The germline V gene has CDR1 DFQATT and CDR2 SNEGSKA (reference sequence). The V gene end was trimmed by 6 bases and the J gene end by 7 bases; junction bases not matched to a gene: 14. CDR3 coding DNA: TGCAGTGCAGACTCCGGGACAGGCCTCGGGGAGCAGTACTTC. It encodes CSADSGTGLGEQYF.

This clonotype was observed a few times. The gene calls are TRBV20-1 and TRBJ1-1; D is undetermined. The V and J ends lost 2 bases and 2 bases respectively, with 9 bases between them. CDR1 is DFQATT, CDR2 SNEGSKA, per germline (reference sequence). This CDR3 contains 13 residues. The CDR3 spells CSARYQSNTEAFF. CDR3 DNA: TGCAGTGCTAGATATCAGAGCAACACTGAAGCTTTCTTT.

In the case of this clonotype: Given a much more abundant clone one base away, this may be a read error. The chain joins TRBV5-1 to TRBJ2-2; 15 bases are a match to TRBD2. Germline lookup yields CDR1 SGHRS and CDR2 YFSETQ. The junction had 9 bases not matched to a gene; V was cut back by 6 bases and J by 6 bases. This CDR3 region has 17 residues. The CDR3 bases are TGCGCCAGCACGACAAGGACTAGCGGGAGGGCCGCCGGGGAGCTGTTTTTT. This codes for CASTTRTSGRAAGELFF.

CDR3 bases: TGCGCCAGCAGTGGGACCAGAGGAAGTGAGCAGTACTTC. Translating gives CASSGTRGSEQYF. The V and J genes are TRBV10-1 and TRBJ2-7; D is unclear. The germline V gene encodes CDR1 WNHNN and CDR2 SYGVQD (reference sequence). The CDR3 has 13 residues. V dropped 4 bases and J dropped 7 bases, with 14 bases sitting between them.

There are a few counts of this clonotype. J is TRBJ2-1 and V is TRBV10-1; 12 bases agree with TRBD2. Germline assignment: CDR1 WNHNN and CDR2 SYGVQD (reference sequence). V lost 6 bases and J lost 7; bases outside the gene matches: 7. CDR3 size: 15 residues. The CDR3: CASSPVTSGSNEQFF. CDR3 nucleotides: TGCGCCAGCAGCCCCGTGACTAGCGGGAGTAATGAGCAGTTCTTC.

V is TRBV4-1 and J is TRBJ1-2, with D unclear. The CDR3 consists of 15 residues. Per the germline V gene, CDR1 is MGHRA and CDR2 is YSYEKL. V lost 1 base and J lost 7, with 16 bases in between. The CDR3 region has the DNA TGCGCCAGCAGCCAAGGTGGGCCCCAGACTTCTGGCTACACCTTC. Its translation: CASSQGGPQTSGYTF.

This clonotype was counted many times. Here the CDR3 reads CASSRWYEAFF. The CDR3 DNA reads as TGTGCCAGCAGCCGATGGTATGAAGCTTTCTTT. The V and J genes are TRBV12-3 or TRBV12-4 and TRBJ1-1; D unresolved. The germline V and J ends were trimmed by 6 bases and 7 bases, with 9 bases remaining between them. The CDR3 has 11 residues.

This clonotype was seen a handful of times. The rearrangement uses TRBV12-3 or TRBV12-4 and TRBJ1-3; the D gene is possibly TRBD1 (5 bases). V lost 5 bases and J 3 bases, leaving 17 bases between the germline ends. The CDR3 loop spans 16 amino acids. The CDR3 sequence is CASSEIWGNHGNTIYF. DNA for the CDR3: TGTGCCAGCAGTGAAATTTGGGGCAACCATGGAAACACCATATATTTT.

This clonotype was observed a handful of times. Compared with germline, one end of the junction differs, possibly owing to a read error. The J gene is TRBJ1-4, the V gene TRBV6-5, with TRBD1 matching 9 bases. The germline gives CDR1 MNHEY, CDR2 SVGAGI. The CDR3 loop spans 14 amino acids. The CDR3 sequence is CAGSYRGQGEKLFF. CDR3 sequence (DNA): TGTGCCGGCAGTTACCGGGGACAGGGCGAAAAACTGTTTTTT.

The CDR3 coding sequence is TGCGCCAGCAGCCCCGGGTTCGGGGCAAATCAGCCCCAGCATTTT. Translation: CASSPGFGANQPQHF. V and J are TRBV5-1 and TRBJ1-5; possible D gene TRBD1, 5 bases. Trimming stripped 4 bases from V and 4 bases from J, with 15 bases between. Looked up from germline, CDR1 is SGHRS and CDR2 is YFSETQ. The CDR3 covers 15 residues.

The chain links TRBV6-5 to TRBJ2-1; 8 bases map to TRBD2. The CDR3 length is 15 residues. Germline trimming cut 3 bases from V and 7 bases from J; bases unmatched to any gene: 8. Germline values: CDR1 MNHEY, CDR2 SVGAGI. The CDR3: CASSYIVSGTNEQFF. The CDR3 DNA sequence: TGTGCCAGCAGTTATATCGTTAGCGGGACTAATGAGCAGTTCTTC.

This clonotype was observed a few times. The J gene is TRBJ2-5, the V gene TRBV2; no firm D call. Germline V gene data show CDR1 as SNHLY and CDR2 as FYNNEI. CDR3 length: 16 residues. Trimming removed 3 bases from V and 3 bases from J, with 17 bases in between. As DNA, the CDR3 is TGTGCCAGCAGTGACTTGTTCGGTCCAAGCGAAGAGACCCAGTACTTC. Translation gives CASSDLFGPSEETQYF.

This clonotype was observed at least ten times. The gene calls are TRBV28 and TRBJ1-1; D remains ambiguous. CDR1 is MDHEN and CDR2 is SYDVKM in the germline V gene. Trimming took off 3 bases at V and 1 base at J, with 9 bases between the two ends. The length of the CDR3 is 14 residues. CDR3 residues: CASSFGMKNTEAFF. The DNA of the CDR3 is TGTGCCAGCAGTTTTGGTATGAAGAACACTGAAGCTTTCTTT.